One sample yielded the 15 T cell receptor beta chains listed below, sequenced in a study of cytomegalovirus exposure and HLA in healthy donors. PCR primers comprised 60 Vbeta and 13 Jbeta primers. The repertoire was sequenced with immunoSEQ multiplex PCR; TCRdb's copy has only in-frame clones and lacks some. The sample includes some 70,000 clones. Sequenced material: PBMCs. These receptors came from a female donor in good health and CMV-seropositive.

The CDR3 region is CASSYSLNGGTEAFF. Written as DNA, the CDR3 is TGTGCCAGCAGTTACTCGCTGAACGGGGGCACTGAAGCTTTCTTT. This chain links TRBV6-6 with TRBJ1-1, with D possibly matching TRBD1 (5 bases). This CDR3 spans 15 amino acids. Germline loops: CDR1 MNHNY, CDR2 SVGAGI (reference sequence). Trimming shortened V by 0 bases and J by 4 bases, and 12 bases separated the two germline ends.

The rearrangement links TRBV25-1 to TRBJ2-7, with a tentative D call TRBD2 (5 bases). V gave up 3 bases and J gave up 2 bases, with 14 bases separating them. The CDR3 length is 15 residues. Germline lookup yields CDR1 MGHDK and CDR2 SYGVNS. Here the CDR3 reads CASSDTRTQAYEQYF. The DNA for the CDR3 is TGTGCCAGCAGTGACACGCGGACTCAAGCCTACGAGCAGTACTTC.

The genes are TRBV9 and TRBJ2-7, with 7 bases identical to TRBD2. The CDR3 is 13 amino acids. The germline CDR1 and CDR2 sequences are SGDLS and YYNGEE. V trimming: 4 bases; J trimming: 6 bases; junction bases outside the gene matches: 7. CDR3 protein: CASSYGGGTEQYF. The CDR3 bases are TGTGCCAGCAGCTATGGGGGAGGGACCGAGCAGTACTTC.

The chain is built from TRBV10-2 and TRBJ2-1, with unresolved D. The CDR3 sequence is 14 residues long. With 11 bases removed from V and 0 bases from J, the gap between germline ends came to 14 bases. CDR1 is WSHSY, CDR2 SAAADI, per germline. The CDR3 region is CAGPWVDSYNEQFF. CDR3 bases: TGCGCCGGGCCCTGGGTGGACTCCTACAATGAGCAGTTCTTC.

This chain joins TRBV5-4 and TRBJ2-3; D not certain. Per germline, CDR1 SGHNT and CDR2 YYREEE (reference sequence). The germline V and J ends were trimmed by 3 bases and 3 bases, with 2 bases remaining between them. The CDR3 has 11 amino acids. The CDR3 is CASSSTDTQYF. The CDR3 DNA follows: TGTGCCAGCAGCTCTACAGATACGCAGTATTTT.

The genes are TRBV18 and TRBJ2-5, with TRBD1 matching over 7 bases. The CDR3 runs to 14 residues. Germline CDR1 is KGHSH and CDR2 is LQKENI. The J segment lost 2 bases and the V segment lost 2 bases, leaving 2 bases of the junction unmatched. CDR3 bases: TGTGCCAGCTCACCATCCAGGGGGCAAGAGACCCAGTACTTC. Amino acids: CASSPSRGQETQYF. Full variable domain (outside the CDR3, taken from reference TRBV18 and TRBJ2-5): NAGVMQNPRHLVRRRGQEARLRCSPMKGHSHVYWYRQLPEEGLKFMVYLQKENIIDESGMPKERFSAEFPKEGPSILRIQQVVRGDSAAYFCASSPSRGQETQYFGPGTRLLVL.

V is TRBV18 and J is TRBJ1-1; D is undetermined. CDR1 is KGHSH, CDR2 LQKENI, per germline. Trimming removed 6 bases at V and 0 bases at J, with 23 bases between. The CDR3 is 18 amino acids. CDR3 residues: CASSPHRLNPAMNTEAFF. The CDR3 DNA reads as TGTGCCAGCTCCCCCCACAGACTAAATCCCGCCATGAACACTGAAGCTTTCTTT.

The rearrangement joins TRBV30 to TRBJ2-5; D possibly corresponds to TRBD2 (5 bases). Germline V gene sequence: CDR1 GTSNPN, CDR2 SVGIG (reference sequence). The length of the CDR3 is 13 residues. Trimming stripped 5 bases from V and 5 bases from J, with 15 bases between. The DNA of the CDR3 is TGTGCCTGGGGGAGTAGGCTCGGTGAGACCCAGTACTTC. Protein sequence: CAWGSRLGETQYF.

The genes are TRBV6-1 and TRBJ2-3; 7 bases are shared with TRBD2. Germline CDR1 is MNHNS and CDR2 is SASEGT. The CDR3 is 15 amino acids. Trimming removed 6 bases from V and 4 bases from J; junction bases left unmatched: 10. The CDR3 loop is CASSPNRGRADTQYF. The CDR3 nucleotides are TGTGCCAGCAGCCCAAATCGGGGGAGGGCAGATACGCAGTATTTT.

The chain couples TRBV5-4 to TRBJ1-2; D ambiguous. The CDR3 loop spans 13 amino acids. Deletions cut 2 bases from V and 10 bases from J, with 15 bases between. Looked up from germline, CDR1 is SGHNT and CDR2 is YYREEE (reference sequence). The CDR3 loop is CASSFSADLDYTF. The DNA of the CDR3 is TGTGCCAGCAGCTTTAGCGCCGATTTGGACTACACCTTC. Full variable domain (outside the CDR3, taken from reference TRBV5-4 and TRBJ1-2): ETGVTQSPTHLIKTRGQQVTLRCSSQSGHNTVSWYQQALGQGPQFIFQYYREEENGRGNFPPRFSGLQFPNYSSELNVNALELDDSALYLCASSFSADLDYTFGSGTRLTVV.

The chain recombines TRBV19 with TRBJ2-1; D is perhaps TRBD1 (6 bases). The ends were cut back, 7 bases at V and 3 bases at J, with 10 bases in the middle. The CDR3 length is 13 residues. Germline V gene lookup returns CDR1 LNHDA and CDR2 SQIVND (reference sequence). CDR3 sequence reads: CASTMDSYNEQFF. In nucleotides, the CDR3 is TGTGCCAGTACTATGGACAGCTACAATGAGCAGTTCTTC.

Here the CDR3 DNA reads TGTGCCAGAAGCCTCTTGACCTGCGGGGGGCACACAGATACGCAGTATTTT. Protein product: CARSLLTCGGHTDTQYF. The V call is TRBV7-5, the J call TRBJ2-3; no DNA check was done on the table's D call, TRBD2. TRBV7-5 is a documented pseudogene. The CDR3 length is 17 residues.

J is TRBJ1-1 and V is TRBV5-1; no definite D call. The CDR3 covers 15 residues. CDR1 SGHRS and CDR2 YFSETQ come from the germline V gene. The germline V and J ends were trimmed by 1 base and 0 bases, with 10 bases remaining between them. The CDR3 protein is CASSLYGVVNTEAFF. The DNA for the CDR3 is TGCGCCAGCAGCTTGTACGGGGTGGTGAACACTGAAGCTTTCTTT. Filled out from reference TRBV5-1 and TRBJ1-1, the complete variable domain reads KAGVTQTPRYLIKTRGQQVTLSCSPISGHRSVSWYQQTPGQGLQFLFEYFSETQRNKGNFPGRFSGRQFSNSRSEMNVSTLELGDSALYLCASSLYGVVNTEAFFGQGTRLTVV.

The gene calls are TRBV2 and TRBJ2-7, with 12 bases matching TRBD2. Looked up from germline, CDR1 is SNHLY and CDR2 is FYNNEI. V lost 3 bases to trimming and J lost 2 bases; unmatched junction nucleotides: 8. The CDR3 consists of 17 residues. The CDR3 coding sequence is TGTGCCAGCAGTGAGGGTCGGACTAGCGGGAACGCCTACGAGCAGTACTTC. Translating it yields CASSEGRTSGNAYEQYF.

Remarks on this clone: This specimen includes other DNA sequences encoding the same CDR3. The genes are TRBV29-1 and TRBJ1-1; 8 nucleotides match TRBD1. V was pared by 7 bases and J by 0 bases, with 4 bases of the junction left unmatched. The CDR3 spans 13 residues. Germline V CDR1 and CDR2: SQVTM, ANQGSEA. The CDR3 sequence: CSGTGGLNTEAFF. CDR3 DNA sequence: TGCAGCGGCACAGGGGGGTTGAACACTGAAGCTTTCTTT.